These T cell receptor beta chains were read from a single sample in a study of vaccination and CD4 T cells after COVID-19. In TCRdb, the PCR reads were re-called with MiXCR into one record per CDR3 protein. Of around 5,000 distinct CDR3 sequences in the sample, under 75% were seen once. These receptors have no identified antigens. The material sequenced was CD4+ T cells from blood, cultured in vitro. The receptors were gathered from a human donor in good health. CDR3s include the opening cysteine and the closing phenylalanine or tryptophan. Fields, in order: V gene, J gene, D gene, clone size, CDR3 DNA, CDR3 protein. The D gene is left open where the match is weak. Not all rows give a size; the values are once, few, many and, for expanded clones, a class.

>TRBV19|TRBJ2-5|NA|NA
TGTGCCAGTTCAGAAGCCGGGATTGGAGAGACCCAGTACTTC
CASSEAGIGETQYF
>TRBV20-1|TRBJ1-1|NA|once
TGCAGTGCTAGTTTGGCAATGAACACTGAAGCTTTCTTT
CSASLAMNTEAFF
>TRBV7-9|TRBJ1-2|NA|NA
TGTGCCAGCAGCCCAAGACAGCAGCTCTATGGCTACACCTTC
CASSPRQQLYGYTF
>TRBV6-5|TRBJ2-3|TRBD2|NA
TGTGCCAGCAGTTTAGCGGGGCCAGATACGCAGTATTTT
CASSLAGPDTQYF
>TRBV10-3|TRBJ1-1|TRBD1|few
TGTGCCATCAGGCAAATCCGGGACAGGGGTTCGTTTGTGAACACTGAAGCTTTCTTT
CAIRQIRDRGSFVNTEAFF
>TRBV6-1|TRBJ2-4|NA|NA
TGTGCCAGCACCCCTGACGGGGCGGCGGACATTCAGTACTTC
CASTPDGAADIQYF
>TRBV6-2/TRBV6-3|TRBJ2-3|NA|NA
TGTGCCAGCAATTCCTGGGGTCGTTTTGGTTCCGCAGATACGCAGTATTTT
CASNSWGRFGSADTQYF
>TRBV2|TRBJ1-2|NA|few
TGTGCCAGCACCTACGAGGAGGGGAAGGGTGGCTACACCTTC
CASTYEEGKGGYTF
>TRBV6-5|TRBJ1-5|TRBD1|few
TGTGCCAGCAGTTCACGGACAGGGCATCAGCCCCAGCATTTT
CASSSRTGHQPQHF
>TRBV6-2/TRBV6-3|TRBJ2-2|NA|NA
TGTGCCAGCGGACCATGGACGGGGTTGGCCGGGGAGCTGTTTTTT
CASGPWTGLAGELFF
>TRBV6-4|TRBJ1-6|NA|few
TGTGCCAGCAGCACCGACAGTGGGAATTCACCCCTCCACTTT
CASSTDSGNSPLHF
>TRBV20-1|TRBJ1-1|NA|NA
TGCAGTGCTGTGGGAGGGGAGAACACTGAAGCTTTCTTT
CSAVGGENTEAFF
>TRBV27|TRBJ1-2|NA|NA
TGTGCCAGCAGTTTGCAGGGAGCCAACTATGGCTACACCTTC
CASSLQGANYGYTF
>TRBV24-1|TRBJ2-3|TRBD1|NA
TGTGCCACCAGTGATGACAGGGGTCCAGATACGCAGTATTTT
CATSDDRGPDTQYF
>TRBV20-1|TRBJ2-7|NA|NA
TGCAGTGCTCGGGCTTACGAGCAGTACTTC
CSARAYEQYF
>TRBV19|TRBJ1-6|TRBD1|NA
TGTGCCAGTAGTTCCCAATCCGGGACAGGGGTTCTGCCCCTCCACTTT
CASSSQSGTGVLPLHF
>TRBV6-5|TRBJ1-3|NA|NA
TGTGCCAGCAGTTACGGCAGCTCTGGAAACACCATATATTTT
CASSYGSSGNTIYF
>TRBV14|TRBJ1-1|NA|NA
TGTGCCAGCAGCCCGTCCTTAACGATCGCGAACACTGAAGCTTTCTTT
CASSPSLTIANTEAFF
>TRBV2|TRBJ2-7|TRBD1|NA
TGTGCCAGCAGTGGACAGGGGTGGGGCTACGAGCAGTACTTC
CASSGQGWGYEQYF
>TRBV20-1|TRBJ2-1|TRBD2|few
TGCAGTGCTAGAGATCGAATTTCCCCGGGAGGGGGAAATGAGCAGTTCTTC
CSARDRISPGGGNEQFF
>TRBV10-1|TRBJ1-4|NA|NA
TGCGCCAGCAGGGACAGCGGGAATGAAAAACTGTTTTTT
CASRDSGNEKLFF
>TRBV27|TRBJ2-7|NA|NA
TGTGCCAGCCAACCCCCAGGGGTCTACTCCTACGAGCAGTACTTC
CASQPPGVYSYEQYF
>TRBV6-1|TRBJ1-6|TRBD1|NA
TGTGCCAGCAGGACCCCGGACAGGGAGAATTCACCCCTCCACTTT
CASRTPDRENSPLHF
>TRBV5-4|TRBJ2-2|NA|once
TGTGCCAGCAGCTTCCCCGGGGAGCTGTTTTTT
CASSFPGELFF
>TRBV19|TRBJ1-1|TRBD1|NA
TGTGCCAGTACAATGGAGGGGGCGAGGACTGAAGCTTTCTTT
CASTMEGARTEAFF
>TRBV5-4|TRBJ2-1|NA|NA
TGTGCCAGCAGCTTGGCAGGGGTTCTTAGTAATGAGCAGTTCTTC
CASSLAGVLSNEQFF